This record concerns one TCR beta chain sequence. Time point denoted: baseline, week 1 (first vaccination visit). Treatment reported: pre-vaccination baseline after standard-of-care therapy. TCRdb's copy holds only in-frame clones and misses some; the assay was immunoSEQ multiplex PCR. The sample carries about 92,000 clones, 80% to 90% recorded once. The data originate from a study of a mutant IDH1 vaccine in newly diagnosed glioma. V shed 4 bases and J shed 4 bases, with 16 bases lying between them. Germline CDR1 reads SGHNT; CDR2 reads YYREEE (reference sequence). The length of the CDR3 is 15 residues.

The clonotype comes from a woman aged 50 to 65 with glioma. The sample in question was PBMCs, obtained from a glioma patient treated with radiotherapy, temozolomide or both. The chain has TRBV5-4 and TRBJ2-3; D not resolved. DNA of the CDR3: TGTGCCAGCAGCCCCCCCAAGGCCAGCGCAGATACGCAGTATTTT. This sequence encodes CASSPPKASADTQYF.